This T cell receptor beta chain emerged from a study of T cells in Graves' hyperthyroidism and ophthalmopathy. The study's findings and limits: Ophthalmopathy cases were set apart from stable hyperthyroidism by a 13 V-J model.

The study left out patients who had uncontrolled infection, other autoimmune disease, pregnancy or lactation. A few counts support this clonotype. Its antigen remains unidentified. Amplification of TCR beta CDR3 regions used RNA as the template. The primer set for the first-round RT-PCR of the TCR CDR3 was HTBI. TCRdb recomputed calls from the multiplex PCR reads with MiXCR, one row per CDR3 protein. Here the sample spans 660,000 or so distinct CDR3 sequences, roughly 20% being singletons. Sequenced sample: blood. The clonotype comes from a man aged 30-40 years with Graves' ophthalmopathy.

The CDR3 sequence: CASSPGPGSNTQYF. The DNA for the CDR3 is TGTGCCAGCAGCCCCGGACCCGGGTCTAATACGCAGTATTTT. V is TRBV7-3 and J is TRBJ2-3; D gene uncertain. V lost 5 bases to trimming and J lost 7 bases, with 16 bases between them. The germline V gene has CDR1 SGHTA and CDR2 FQGTGA. This CDR3 has 14 amino acids.